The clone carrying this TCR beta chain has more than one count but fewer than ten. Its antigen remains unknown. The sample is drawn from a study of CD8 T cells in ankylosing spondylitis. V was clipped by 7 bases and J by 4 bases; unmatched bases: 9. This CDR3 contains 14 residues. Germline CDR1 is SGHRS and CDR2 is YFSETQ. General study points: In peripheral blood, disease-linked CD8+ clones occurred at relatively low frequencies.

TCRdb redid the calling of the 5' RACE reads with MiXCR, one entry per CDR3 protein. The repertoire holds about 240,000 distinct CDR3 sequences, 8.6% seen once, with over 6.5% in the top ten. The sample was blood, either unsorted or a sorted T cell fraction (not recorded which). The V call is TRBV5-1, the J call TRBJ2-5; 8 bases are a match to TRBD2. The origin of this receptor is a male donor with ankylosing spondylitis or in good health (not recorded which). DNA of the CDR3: TGCGCCAGCCGGGAGGGGGGGGATTCAGAGACCCAGTACTTC. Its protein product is CASREGGDSETQYF.